These T cell receptor beta chains were read from a single sample in a study of blood T cell repertoires in COVID-19. Generated by immunoSEQ multiplex PCR, the TCRdb table keeps only in-frame clones and is missing some. The sample consists of approximately 51,000 clones, around nine tenths of them appearing once. The sample consisted of peripheral blood. Receptors originate from a man aged 45-60 years with active COVID-19. Both conserved end residues are part of each CDR3. D genes are given only for firm matches. Clone size is not always given. Where it is, it says once, few, many or a class for expanded clones.

CDR3: CASSFKTVDTGELFF
DNA: TGTGCCAGCAGCTTCAAGACAGTCGACACCGGGGAGCTGTTTTTT
D: -
size: once
V: TRBV7-9
J: TRBJ2-2

CDR3: CASRTGETQYF
DNA: TGTGCCAGCAGGACGGGAGAGACCCAGTACTTC
D: -
size: -
V: TRBV3-1/TRBV3-2
J: TRBJ2-5

CDR3: CASSRGQAADGELFF
DNA: TGTGCCAGCAGCCGCGGACAGGCGGCGGACGGGGAGCTGTTTTTT
D: TRBD1
size: -
V: TRBV4-2
J: TRBJ2-2

CDR3: CASSLQGGDRGTQYF
DNA: TGTGCCAGCAGCTTACAGGGAGGGGACCGTGGTACGCAGTATTTT
D: TRBD2
size: -
V: TRBV7-9
J: TRBJ2-3

CDR3: CASSTTGSGANVLTF
DNA: TGTGCCAGCAGTACGACAGGTTCGGGGGCCAACGTCCTGACTTTC
D: -
size: -
V: TRBV6-2/TRBV6-3
J: TRBJ2-6

CDR3: CASRSGGANSPLHF
DNA: TGTGCCAGCAGGTCCGGGGGGGCGAATTCACCCCTCCACTTT
D: -
size: -
V: TRBV19
J: TRBJ1-6

CDR3: CASSGGLAGDNEQFF
DNA: TGCGCCAGCAGTGGGGGACTAGCGGGGGACAATGAGCAGTTCTTC
D: TRBD2
size: -
V: TRBV10-1
J: TRBJ2-1

CDR3: CASSLRGDRDPYEQYF
DNA: TGTGCCAGCAGCTTGCGCGGGGACAGAGACCCATACGAGCAGTACTTC
D: -
size: -
V: TRBV5-4
J: TRBJ2-7

CDR3: CASSVGTQETQYF
DNA: TGTGCCAGCAGCGTAGGGACACAAGAGACCCAGTACTTC
D: -
size: -
V: TRBV9
J: TRBJ2-5

CDR3: CASTPPRTSGGWEQFF
DNA: TGTGCCAGCACCCCCCCCCGGACTAGCGGGGGCTGGGAGCAGTTCTTC
D: TRBD2
size: once
V: TRBV7-2
J: TRBJ2-1

CDR3: CASSRDSFYGYTF
DNA: TGCGCCAGCAGCCGCGACAGCTTCTATGGCTACACCTTC
D: -
size: once
V: TRBV5-1
J: TRBJ1-2

CDR3: CAGRDRAYEQYF
DNA: TGTGCCGGACGCGACAGGGCCTACGAGCAGTACTTC
D: TRBD1
size: -
V: TRBV6-5
J: TRBJ2-7

CDR3: CASSEGGTQYGYTF
DNA: TGTGCCAGCAGCGAAGGAGGGACTCAGTATGGCTACACCTTC
D: -
size: -
V: TRBV6-1
J: TRBJ1-2

CDR3: CSASTRRNQPQHF
DNA: TGCAGTGCTAGTACGCGGAGGAATCAGCCCCAGCATTTT
D: -
size: few
V: TRBV20-1
J: TRBJ1-5

CDR3: CASSLTSTGARNEQYF
DNA: TGTGCCAGCAGTCTTACGTCCACAGGGGCGCGGAACGAGCAGTACTTC
D: TRBD1
size: -
V: TRBV6-6
J: TRBJ2-7

CDR3: CASSYGTGNTYGYTF
DNA: TGTGCCAGCAGTTACGGGACAGGCAACACCTATGGCTACACCTTC
D: TRBD1
size: -
V: TRBV6-2/TRBV6-3
J: TRBJ1-2

CDR3: CAISESLAEISYNEQFF
DNA: TGTGCCATCAGTGAGTCGCTCGCGGAAATCTCCTACAATGAGCAGTTCTTC
D: -
size: -
V: TRBV10-3
J: TRBJ2-1